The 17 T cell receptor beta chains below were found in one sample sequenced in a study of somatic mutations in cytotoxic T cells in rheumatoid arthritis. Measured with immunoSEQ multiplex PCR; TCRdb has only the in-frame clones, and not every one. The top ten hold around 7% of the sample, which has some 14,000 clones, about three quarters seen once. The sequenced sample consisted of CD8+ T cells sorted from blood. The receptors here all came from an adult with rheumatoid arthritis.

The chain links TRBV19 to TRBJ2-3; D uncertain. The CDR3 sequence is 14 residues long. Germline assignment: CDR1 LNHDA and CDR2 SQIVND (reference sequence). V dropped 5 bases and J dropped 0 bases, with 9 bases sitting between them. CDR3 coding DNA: TGTGCCAGTAGTTGGGCGGTCAGCACAGATACGCAGTATTTT. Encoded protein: CASSWAVSTDTQYF. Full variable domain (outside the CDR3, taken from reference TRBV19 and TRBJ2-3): DGGITQSPKYLFRKEGQNVTLSCEQNLNHDAMYWYRQDPGQGLRLIYYSQIVNDFQKGDIAEGYSVSREKKESFPLTVTSAQKNPTAFYLCASSWAVSTDTQYFGPGTRLTVL.

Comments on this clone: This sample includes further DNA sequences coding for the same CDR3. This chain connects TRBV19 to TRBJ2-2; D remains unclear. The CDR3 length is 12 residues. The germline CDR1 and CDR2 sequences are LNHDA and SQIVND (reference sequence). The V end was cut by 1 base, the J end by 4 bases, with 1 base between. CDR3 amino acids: CASSIGTGELFF. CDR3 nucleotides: TGTGCCAGTAGTATAGGCACCGGGGAGCTGTTTTTT.

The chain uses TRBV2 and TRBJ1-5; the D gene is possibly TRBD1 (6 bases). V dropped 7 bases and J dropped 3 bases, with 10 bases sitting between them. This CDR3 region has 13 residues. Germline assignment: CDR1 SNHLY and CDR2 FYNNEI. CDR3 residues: CASTGENNQPQHF. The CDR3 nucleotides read TGTGCCAGCACAGGGGAGAACAATCAGCCCCAGCATTTT.

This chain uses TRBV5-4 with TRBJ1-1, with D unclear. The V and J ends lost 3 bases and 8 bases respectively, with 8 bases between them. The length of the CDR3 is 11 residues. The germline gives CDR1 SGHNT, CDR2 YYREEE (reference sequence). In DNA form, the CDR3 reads TGTGCCAGCAGCTCCCGGACCGAAGCTTTCTTT. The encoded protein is CASSSRTEAFF.

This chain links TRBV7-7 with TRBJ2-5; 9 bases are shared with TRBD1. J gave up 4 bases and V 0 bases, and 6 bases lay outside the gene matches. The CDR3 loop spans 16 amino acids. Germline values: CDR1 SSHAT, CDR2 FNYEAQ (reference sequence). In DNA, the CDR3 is TGTGCCAGCAGCTTAGCTGCGGGACAGGGCCGAGAGACCCAGTACTTC. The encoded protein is CASSLAAGQGRETQYF. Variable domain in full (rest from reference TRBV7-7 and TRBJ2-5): GAGVSQSPRYKVTKRGQDVTLRCDPISSHATLYWYQQALGQGPEFLTYFNYEAQPDKSGLPSDRFSAERPEGSISTLTIQRTEQRDSAMYRCASSLAAGQGRETQYFGPGTRLLVL.

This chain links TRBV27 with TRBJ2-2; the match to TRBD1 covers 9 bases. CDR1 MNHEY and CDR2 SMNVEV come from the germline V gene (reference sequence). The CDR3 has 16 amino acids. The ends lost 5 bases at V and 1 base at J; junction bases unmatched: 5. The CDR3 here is CASSPPGQGNTGELFF. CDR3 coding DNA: TGTGCCAGCAGTCCACCGGGACAGGGGAACACCGGGGAGCTGTTTTTT.

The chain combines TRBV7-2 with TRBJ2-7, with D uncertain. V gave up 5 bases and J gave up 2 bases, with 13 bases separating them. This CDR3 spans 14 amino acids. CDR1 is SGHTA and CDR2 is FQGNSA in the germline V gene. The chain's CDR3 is CASSPLLRAYEQYF. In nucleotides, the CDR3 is TGTGCCAGCAGCCCACTCTTAAGGGCCTACGAGCAGTACTTC.

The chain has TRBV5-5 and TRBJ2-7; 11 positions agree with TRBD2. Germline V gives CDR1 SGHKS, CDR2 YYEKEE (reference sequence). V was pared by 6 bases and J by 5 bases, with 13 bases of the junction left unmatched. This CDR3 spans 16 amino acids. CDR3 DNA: TGTGCCAGCACGAGAGGGACTAGCGGTCTCGGGGACGAGCAGTACTTC. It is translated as CASTRGTSGLGDEQYF.

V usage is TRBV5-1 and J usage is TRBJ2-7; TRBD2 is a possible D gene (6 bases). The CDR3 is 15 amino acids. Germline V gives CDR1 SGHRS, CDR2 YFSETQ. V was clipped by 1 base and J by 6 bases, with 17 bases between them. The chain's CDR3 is CASSLKGGDLSEQYF. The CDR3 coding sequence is TGCGCCAGCAGCTTGAAAGGCGGGGACCTCTCCGAGCAGTACTTC.

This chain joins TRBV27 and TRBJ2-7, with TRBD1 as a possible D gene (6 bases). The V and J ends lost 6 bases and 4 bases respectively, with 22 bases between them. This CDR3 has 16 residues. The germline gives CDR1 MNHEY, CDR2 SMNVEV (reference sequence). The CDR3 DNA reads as TGTGCCAGCAGGGCTTACAGGGAAAGTTTTACGTACGAGCAGTACTTC. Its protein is CASRAYRESFTYEQYF.

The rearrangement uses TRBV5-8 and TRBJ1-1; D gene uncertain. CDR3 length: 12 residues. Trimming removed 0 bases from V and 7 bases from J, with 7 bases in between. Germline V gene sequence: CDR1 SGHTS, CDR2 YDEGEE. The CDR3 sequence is CASSLGHIEAFF. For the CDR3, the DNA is TGTGCCAGCAGCTTGGGTCACATTGAAGCTTTCTTT.

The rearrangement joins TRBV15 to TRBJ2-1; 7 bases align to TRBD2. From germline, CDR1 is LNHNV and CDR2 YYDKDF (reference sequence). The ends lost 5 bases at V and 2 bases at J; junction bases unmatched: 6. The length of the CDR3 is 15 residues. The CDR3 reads CATSETGGTYNEQFF. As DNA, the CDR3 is TGTGCCACCAGCGAGACCGGGGGGACCTACAATGAGCAGTTCTTC.

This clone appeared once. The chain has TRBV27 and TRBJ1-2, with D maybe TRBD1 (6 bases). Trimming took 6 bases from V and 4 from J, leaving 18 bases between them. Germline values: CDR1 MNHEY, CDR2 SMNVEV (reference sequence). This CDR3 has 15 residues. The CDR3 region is CASRLFGGAGYGYTF. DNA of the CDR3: TGTGCCAGCAGACTATTCGGGGGCGCAGGCTATGGCTACACCTTC.

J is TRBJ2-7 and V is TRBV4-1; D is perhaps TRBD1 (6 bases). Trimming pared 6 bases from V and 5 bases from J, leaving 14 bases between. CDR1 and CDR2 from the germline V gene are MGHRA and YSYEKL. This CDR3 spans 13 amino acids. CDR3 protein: CASRDQGKDEQYF. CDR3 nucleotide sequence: TGCGCCAGCAGGGACCAGGGGAAAGACGAGCAGTACTTC.

Written as DNA, the CDR3 is TGTGCCGGAGGGGTAGACACTAATTCACCCCTCCACTTT. Its protein is CAGGVDTNSPLHF. The chain combines TRBV6-6 with TRBJ1-6, with D possibly matching TRBD1 (5 bases). Germline assignment: CDR1 MNHNY and CDR2 SVGAGI (reference sequence). V was trimmed by 11 bases and J by 6 bases, leaving 14 bases between them. This CDR3 has 13 residues.

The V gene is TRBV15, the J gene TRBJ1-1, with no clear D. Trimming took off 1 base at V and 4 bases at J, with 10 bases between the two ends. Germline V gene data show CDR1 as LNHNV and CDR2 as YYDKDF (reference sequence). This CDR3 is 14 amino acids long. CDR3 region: CATSRGYRGTEAFF. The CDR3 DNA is TGTGCCACCAGCAGAGGGTACCGCGGCACTGAAGCTTTCTTT.

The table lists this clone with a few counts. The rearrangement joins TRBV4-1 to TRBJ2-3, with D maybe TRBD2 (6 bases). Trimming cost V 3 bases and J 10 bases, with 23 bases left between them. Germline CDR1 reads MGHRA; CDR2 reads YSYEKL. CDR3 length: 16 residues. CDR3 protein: CASSQRVVSGPSAQYF. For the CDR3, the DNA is TGCGCCAGCAGCCAGAGGGTGGTGAGCGGGCCATCGGCGCAGTATTTT.